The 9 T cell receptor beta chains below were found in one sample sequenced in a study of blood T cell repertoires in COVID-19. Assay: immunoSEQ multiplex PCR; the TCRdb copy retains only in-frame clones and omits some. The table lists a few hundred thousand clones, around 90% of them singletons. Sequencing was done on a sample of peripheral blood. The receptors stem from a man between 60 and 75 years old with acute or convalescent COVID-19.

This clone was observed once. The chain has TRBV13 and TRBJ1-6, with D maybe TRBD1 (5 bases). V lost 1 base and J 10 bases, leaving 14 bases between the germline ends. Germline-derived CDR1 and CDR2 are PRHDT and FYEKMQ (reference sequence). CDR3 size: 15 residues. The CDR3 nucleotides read TGTGCCAGCAGCTTAGACGGCCAGGGCGACTCACCCCTCCACTTT. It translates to CASSLDGQGDSPLHF.

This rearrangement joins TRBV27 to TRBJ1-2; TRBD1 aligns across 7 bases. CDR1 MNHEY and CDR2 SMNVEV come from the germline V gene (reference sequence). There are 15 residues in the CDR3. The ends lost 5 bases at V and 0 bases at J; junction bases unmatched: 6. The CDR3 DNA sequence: TGTGCCAGCAGTCCACGACAGGGCCCTAACTATGGCTACACCTTC. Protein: CASSPRQGPNYGYTF.

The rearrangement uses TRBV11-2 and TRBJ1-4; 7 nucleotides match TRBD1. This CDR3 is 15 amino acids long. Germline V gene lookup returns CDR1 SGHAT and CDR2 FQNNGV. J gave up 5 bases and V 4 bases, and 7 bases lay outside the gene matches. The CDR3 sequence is CASSYTSGGNEKLFF. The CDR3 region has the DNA TGTGCCAGCAGCTACACATCAGGGGGGAATGAAAAACTGTTTTTT.

The CDR3 region is CASSYRGAFDEQYF. Written as DNA, the CDR3 is TGTGCCAGCAGTTACCGGGGAGCTTTTGACGAGCAGTACTTC. J is TRBJ2-7 and V is TRBV6-5; a possible D gene is TRBD2 (5 bases). Between the trimmed V and J ends, which lost 2 bases and 5 bases, there was a span of 13 bases. CDR3 size: 14 residues. CDR1 and CDR2 from the germline V gene are MNHEY and SVGAGI.

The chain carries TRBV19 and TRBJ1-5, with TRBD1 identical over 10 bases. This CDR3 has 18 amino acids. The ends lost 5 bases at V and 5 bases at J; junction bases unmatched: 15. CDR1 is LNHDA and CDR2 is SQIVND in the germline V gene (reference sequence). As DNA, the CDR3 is TGTGCCAGTAGTGGGCGGACAGGGGGAGGAACGAGCGATCAGCCCCAGCATTTT. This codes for CASSGRTGGGTSDQPQHF.

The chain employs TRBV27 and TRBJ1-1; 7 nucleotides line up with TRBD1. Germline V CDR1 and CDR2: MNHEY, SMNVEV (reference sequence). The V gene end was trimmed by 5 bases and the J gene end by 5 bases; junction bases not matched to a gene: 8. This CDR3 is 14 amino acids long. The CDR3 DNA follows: TGTGCCAGCAGTCCGCTGACAGGGAGGACTGAAGCTTTCTTT. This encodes CASSPLTGRTEAFF.

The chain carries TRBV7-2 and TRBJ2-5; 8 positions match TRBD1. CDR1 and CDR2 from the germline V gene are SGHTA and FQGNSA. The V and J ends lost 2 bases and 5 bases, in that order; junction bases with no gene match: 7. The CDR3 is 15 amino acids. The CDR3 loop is CASSLQTGAGETQYF. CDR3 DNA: TGTGCCAGCAGCTTACAGACAGGGGCGGGGGAGACCCAGTACTTC. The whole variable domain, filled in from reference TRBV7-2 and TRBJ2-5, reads GAGVSQSPSNKVTEKGKDVELRCDPISGHTALYWYRQSLGQGLEFLIYFQGNSAPDKSGLPSDRFSAERTGGSVSTLTIQRTQQEDSAVYLCASSLQTGAGETQYFGPGTRLLVL.

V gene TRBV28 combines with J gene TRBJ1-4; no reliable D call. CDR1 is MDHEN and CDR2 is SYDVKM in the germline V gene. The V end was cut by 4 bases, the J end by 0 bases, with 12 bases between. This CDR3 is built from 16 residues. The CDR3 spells CASSSTENPTNEKLFF. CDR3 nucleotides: TGTGCCAGCAGTTCTACGGAGAATCCAACTAATGAAAAACTGTTTTTT.

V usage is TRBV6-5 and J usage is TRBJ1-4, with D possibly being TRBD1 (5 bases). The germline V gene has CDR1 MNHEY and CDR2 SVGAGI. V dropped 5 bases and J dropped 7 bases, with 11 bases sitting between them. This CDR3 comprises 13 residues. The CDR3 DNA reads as TGTGCCAGCAGTATGGTTGGGGCTGAAAAACTGTTTTTT. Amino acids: CASSMVGAEKLFF.